This TCR beta chain was retrieved from a study of regulatory T cells in long-lasting Graves disease. Study as a whole: For a period under 3 months, newly diagnosed Graves' patients had taken antithyroid drugs. The study's findings and limits: Comparison showed that persistent patients shared more public clonotypes (about 3,000) than new patients (nearly 1,000).

V was pared by 1 base and J by 0 bases, with 7 bases between. The CDR3 length is 15 residues. Germline V gene lookup returns CDR1 SGHTA and CDR2 FQGTGA. Time point in this sample: newly diagnosed GD, antithyroid drugs for less than 3 months. Following extraction of RNA from PBMCs, that RNA was used to make the TCR library. Points on this clonotype: The target antigen is unknown.

In building TCR beta libraries, iRepertoire HTBI primers were used together with Arm-PCR of CDR3 regions. MiXCR, applied by TCRdb to the multiplex PCR reads, yields one record per CDR3 protein. This sample has approximately 540,000 distinct CDR3 sequences, with around 12% found just once. This sample also belongs to another study, concerning T cells in Graves' hyperthyroidism and ophthalmopathy. As that study records: Ophthalmopathy was identified by the model a median 6.5 months ahead of onset.

This chain links TRBV7-3 with TRBJ2-1; no reliable D call. The receptor was isolated from a woman between 25 and 40 years old with Graves disease. Material: peripheral blood mononuclear cells (PBMCs), obtained at new diagnosis, from a patient treated with antithyroid drugs. CDR3 DNA sequence: TGTGCCAGCAGCTTAATGTCCGGCTCCTACAATGAGCAGTTCTTC. This sequence encodes CASSLMSGSYNEQFF.